This TCR beta chain was sequenced during a study of T cells in Graves' hyperthyroidism and ophthalmopathy. Looking at the study overall: Pretreatment peripheral blood was obtained at initial diagnosis.

Amplified regions were TCR beta CDR3 sequences from RNA transcripts. A first-round RT-PCR of the TCR CDR3 used the HTBI primer set. TCRdb re-analysed the multiplex PCR reads in MiXCR, keeping a single row per CDR3 protein. The repertoire consists of hundreds of thousands of distinct CDR3 sequences, with 38% occurring once and the leading ten covering more than 7%. For this clonotype: Possible read error: a much larger clone is one base away.

Uncontrolled infection, other autoimmune disease, pregnancy or lactation led to exclusion. In making diagnoses, clinical symptoms, serum thyroxine and TRAb, thyroid ultrasound and orbital computed tomography were all used. Germline V gene lookup returns CDR1 MNHEY and CDR2 SVGEGT. The V and J ends lost 4 bases and 9 bases respectively, with 16 bases between them. The CDR3 contains 14 residues. Sequenced input: blood. The chain has TRBV6-2 or TRBV6-3 and TRBJ1-5; D call uncertain. The TCR originated in a man aged 18 to 30 with Graves' hyperthyroidism. CDR3 sequence reads: CASSFSRQARPQHF. The CDR3 coding sequence is TGTGCCAGCAGTTTCTCCCGACAAGCTCGGCCCCAGCATTTT.